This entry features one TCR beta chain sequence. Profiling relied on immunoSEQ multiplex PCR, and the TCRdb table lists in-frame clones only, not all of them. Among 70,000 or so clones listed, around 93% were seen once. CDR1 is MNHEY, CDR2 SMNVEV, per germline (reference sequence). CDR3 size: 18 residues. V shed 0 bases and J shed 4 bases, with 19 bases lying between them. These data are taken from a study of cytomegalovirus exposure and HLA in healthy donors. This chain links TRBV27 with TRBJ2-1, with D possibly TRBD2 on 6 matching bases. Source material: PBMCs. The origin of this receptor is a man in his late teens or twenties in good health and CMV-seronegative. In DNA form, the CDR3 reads TGTGCCAGCAGTTTATCGCGGGGTGTGCCGGGGCATTACAATGAGCAGTTCTTC. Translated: CASSLSRGVPGHYNEQFF.